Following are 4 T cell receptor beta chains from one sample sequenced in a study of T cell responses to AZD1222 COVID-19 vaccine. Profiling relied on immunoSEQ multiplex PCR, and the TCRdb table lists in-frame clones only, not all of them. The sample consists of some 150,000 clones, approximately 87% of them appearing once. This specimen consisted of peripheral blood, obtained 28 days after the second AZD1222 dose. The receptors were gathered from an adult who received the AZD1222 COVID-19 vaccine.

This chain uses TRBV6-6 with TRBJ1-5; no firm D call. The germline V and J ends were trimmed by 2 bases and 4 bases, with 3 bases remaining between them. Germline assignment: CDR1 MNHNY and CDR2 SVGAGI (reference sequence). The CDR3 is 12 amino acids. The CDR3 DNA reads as TGTGCCAGCAGTTACGTAAATCAGCCCCAGCATTTT. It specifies CASSYVNQPQHF.

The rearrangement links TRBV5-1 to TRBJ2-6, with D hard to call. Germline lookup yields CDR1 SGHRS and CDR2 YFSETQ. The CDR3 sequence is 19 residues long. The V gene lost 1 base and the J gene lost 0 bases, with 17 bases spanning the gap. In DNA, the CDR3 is TGCGCCAGCAGCTTGTCTCCGGGTAAATTACTCTCTGGGGCCAACGTCCTGACTTTC. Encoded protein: CASSLSPGKLLSGANVLTF.

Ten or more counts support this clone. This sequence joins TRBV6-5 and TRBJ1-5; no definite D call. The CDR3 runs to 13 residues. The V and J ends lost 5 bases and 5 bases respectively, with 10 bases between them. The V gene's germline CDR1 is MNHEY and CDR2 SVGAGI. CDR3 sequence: CASSRKMDQPQHF. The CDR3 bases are TGTGCCAGCAGTAGAAAAATGGATCAGCCCCAGCATTTT.

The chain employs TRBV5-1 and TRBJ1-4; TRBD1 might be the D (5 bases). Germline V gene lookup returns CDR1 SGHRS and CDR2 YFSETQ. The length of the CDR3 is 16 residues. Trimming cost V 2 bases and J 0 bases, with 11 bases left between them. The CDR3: CASSFGTSATNEKLFF. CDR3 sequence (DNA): TGCGCCAGCAGCTTCGGGACCTCTGCAACTAATGAAAAACTGTTTTTT.